This T cell receptor beta chain was sequenced during a study of shared T cell receptors in the human thymus. Repertoires were generated with immunoSEQ multiplex PCR, while TCRdb's copy carries only in-frame clones and drops some. The table includes hundreds of thousands of clones, about 90% detected once. The V gene's germline CDR1 is MRHNA and CDR2 SNTAGT. The length of the CDR3 is 15 residues. Trimming took 5 bases from V and 3 from J; bases not matched to a gene: 3. These sequences were also reported in another study, on human thymus T cells.

The rearrangement links TRBV6-4 to TRBJ2-2; the match to TRBD2 covers 10 bases. The source is a boy younger than two with a congenital heart defect. The sequenced sample was thymocytes. CDR3 DNA sequence: TGTGCCAGCAGTCGGACTAGCGGATACACCGGGGAGCTGTTTTTT. Its protein product is CASSRTSGYTGELFF.